These T cell receptor beta chains were read from a single sample in a study of CD8 T cells in Susac syndrome. Each CDR3 protein is one row after TCRdb ran MiXCR on the immunoSEQ multiplex PCR reads. The table has about 110,000 distinct CDR3 sequences, roughly 94% seen once. The sample consisted of CD8+ T cells from PBMCs. These receptors were obtained from a human donor with Susac syndrome. Each CDR3 is given with its conserved first and last residue. The D gene is left open where the match is weak. Expanded clones are given a class, and other clones once, few, many or no size at all.

V gene	J gene	clone size	D gene	CDR3 length	CDR3 protein	CDR3 DNA
TRBV3-1	TRBJ1-2	-	-	16	CASSQELRPGRDGYTF	TGTGCCAGCAGCCAAGAATTACGGCCCGGGCGGGATGGCTACACCTTC
TRBV13	TRBJ2-2	-	-	16	CASSSWGDRNTGELFF	TGTGCCAGCAGCTCCTGGGGGGATAGAAACACCGGGGAGCTGTTTTTT
TRBV3-1	TRBJ2-1	-	TRBD2	15	CASSQDSSGGAEQFF	TGTGCCAGCAGCCAAGATTCTAGCGGGGGGGCAGAGCAGTTCTTC
TRBV20-1	TRBJ2-7	-	-	14	CSAGSRDSSYEQYF	TGCAGTGCAGGGTCCCGGGACTCCTCCTACGAGCAGTACTTC
TRBV27	TRBJ2-7	-	-	13	CASRGRGMNEQYF	TGTGCCAGCAGAGGAAGGGGGATGAACGAGCAGTACTTC
TRBV29-1	TRBJ2-7	-	TRBD1	13	CSVETGTPYEQYF	TGCAGCGTTGAGACAGGGACCCCCTACGAGCAGTACTTC
TRBV19	TRBJ1-4	-	-	14	CATSRARPNEKLFF	TGTGCCACCTCAAGGGCCAGGCCGAATGAAAAACTGTTTTTT
TRBV24-1	TRBJ2-2	-	-	14	CATSDSGQSGELFF	TGTGCCACCAGTGATTCCGGACAGTCCGGGGAGCTGTTTTTT
TRBV19	TRBJ1-2	-	-	12	CASSMKTYGYTF	TGTGCCAGTAGTATGAAGACATATGGCTACACCTTC
TRBV11-2	TRBJ2-3	-	TRBD1	14	CASSPDRGPDTQYF	TGTGCCAGCAGCCCGGACAGGGGACCAGATACGCAGTATTTT
TRBV20-1	TRBJ1-1	-	-	12	CSAGVGGTEAFF	TGCAGTGCGGGGGTGGGGGGCACTGAAGCTTTCTTT
TRBV12-3/TRBV12-4	TRBJ2-3	once	TRBD2	15	CASSLARGGVDTQYF	TGTGCCAGCAGTTTGGCTCGGGGGGGCGTTGATACGCAGTATTTT
TRBV4-1	TRBJ1-6	-	-	17	CASSQDKPASYNSPLHF	TGCGCCAGCAGCCAAGATAAACCAGCCTCCTATAATTCACCCCTCCACTTT
TRBV9	TRBJ2-6	-	TRBD1	20	CASSVPKLTGGIRGANVLTF	TGTGCCAGCAGCGTACCCAAACTTACAGGGGGCATTCGTGGGGCCAACGTCCTGACTTTC
TRBV4-2	TRBJ2-1	-	TRBD2	20	CASSQDPGTRITSVYNEQFF	TGTGCCAGCAGCCAAGATCCCGGGACTAGAATAACCTCCGTCTACAATGAGCAGTTCTTC
TRBV20-1	TRBJ2-7	-	-	16	CSAREGVSSRLYEQYF	TGCAGTGCTAGGGAGGGGGTAAGCTCGCGACTTTACGAGCAGTACTTC
TRBV5-6	TRBJ1-2	once	-	14	CASSLYQEDYGYTF	TGTGCCAGCAGCTTGTATCAGGAGGACTATGGCTACACCTTC
TRBV9	TRBJ2-1	-	TRBD2	15	CASSDLAGQDNEQFF	TGTGCCAGCAGCGACCTAGCGGGCCAGGACAATGAGCAGTTCTTC
TRBV9	TRBJ1-5	-	-	13	CASSAGSNQPQHF	TGTGCCAGCAGCGCAGGGAGTAATCAGCCCCAGCATTTT
TRBV14	TRBJ2-2	-	TRBD1	16	CASSPLGQGNTGELFF	TGTGCCAGCAGCCCCCTCGGACAGGGCAACACCGGGGAGCTGTTTTTT
TRBV7-9	TRBJ2-1	-	-	14	CASSFGASYNEQFF	TGTGCCAGCAGCTTCGGGGCGTCCTACAATGAGCAGTTCTTC
TRBV28	TRBJ1-5	-	-	13	CASRAQPRQPQHF	TGTGCCAGCAGGGCACAGCCGAGGCAGCCCCAGCATTTT
TRBV11-2	TRBJ2-1	-	-	13	CASSIPLPDEQFF	TGTGCCAGCAGCATACCACTCCCCGATGAGCAGTTCTTC
TRBV14	TRBJ2-7	-	-	12	CASSHGSYEQYF	TGTGCCAGCAGCCATGGATCCTACGAGCAGTACTTC
TRBV9	TRBJ2-1	-	-	15	CASSAGPSSQAEQFF	TGTGCCAGCAGCGCGGGTCCTAGTTCCCAGGCTGAGCAGTTCTTC
TRBV7-9	TRBJ2-7	-	TRBD1	14	CASSSTGQFYEQYF	TGTGCCAGCAGCTCGACGGGACAGTTCTACGAGCAGTACTTC
TRBV5-1	TRBJ2-7	-	-	11	CASRLAYEQYF	TGCGCCAGCCGACTAGCCTACGAGCAGTACTTC
TRBV12-3/TRBV12-4	TRBJ2-1	-	TRBD2	17	CASSPGLALSSYNEQFF	TGTGCCAGCAGCCCTGGACTAGCCCTTAGCTCCTACAATGAGCAGTTCTTC
TRBV3-1	TRBJ2-1	-	-	14	CASSPPWSENEQFF	TGTGCCAGCAGCCCCCCCTGGAGCGAAAATGAGCAGTTCTTC
TRBV14	TRBJ2-5	-	TRBD2	17	CASSQFGTSGAQETQYF	TGTGCCAGCAGCCAATTTGGGACTAGCGGGGCCCAAGAGACCCAGTACTTC
TRBV6-1	TRBJ2-7	once	-	15	CASSEGAGNPYEQYF	TGTGCCAGCAGTGAAGGGGCAGGGAATCCCTACGAGCAGTACTTC
TRBV12-3/TRBV12-4	TRBJ2-2	-	-	15	CASSLSRGWTGELFF	TGTGCCAGCAGTTTATCCAGGGGCTGGACCGGGGAGCTGTTTTTT
TRBV7-9	TRBJ2-6	-	TRBD1	18	CASSRSVDRGSGANVLTF	TGTGCCAGCAGCCGTTCAGTGGACAGGGGGTCTGGGGCCAACGTCCTGACTTTC
TRBV27	TRBJ2-3	-	-	14	CASSLAYPTDTQYF	TGTGCCAGCAGTTTAGCCTACCCAACAGATACGCAGTATTTT
TRBV18	TRBJ2-1	-	-	12	CASFPTGDEQFF	TGTGCCAGCTTCCCCACCGGCGATGAGCAGTTCTTC
TRBV23-1	TRBJ2-4	once	TRBD1	16	CASSQSETGGENIQYF	TGCGCCAGCAGTCAGTCCGAAACAGGGGGCGAGAACATTCAGTACTTC
TRBV7-3	TRBJ2-2	-	TRBD2	17	CASSLTWASGKDGELFF	TGTGCCAGCAGCTTAACATGGGCTAGCGGGAAGGACGGGGAGCTGTTTTTT
TRBV24-1	TRBJ2-2	-	TRBD2	16	CATSDPSGGAGGELFF	TGTGCCACCAGTGATCCGAGCGGGGGGGCCGGCGGGGAGCTGTTTTTT
TRBV20-1	TRBJ1-1	-	TRBD1	15	CSARALATGPPPGFF	TGCAGTGCTAGAGCCCTAGCGACAGGGCCGCCTCCAGGTTTCTTT
TRBV4-3	TRBJ1-6	-	-	16	CASSQDKGRGNSPLHF	TGCGCCAGCAGCCAAGACAAAGGGCGGGGCAATTCACCCCTCCACTTT
TRBV3-1	TRBJ1-2	once	-	15	CASSQGTRNGYGYTF	TGTGCCAGCAGCCAAGGTACCCGCAATGGCTATGGCTACACCTTC
TRBV7-6	TRBJ2-1	-	TRBD1	15	CASSTDRVGYGEQFF	TGTGCCAGCAGCACGGACAGGGTGGGGTATGGTGAGCAGTTCTTC
TRBV12-3/TRBV12-4	TRBJ1-6	-	-	14	CASSDRWADSPLHF	TGTGCCAGCAGTGACCGGTGGGCCGATTCACCCCTCCACTTT
TRBV7-9	TRBJ2-1	-	TRBD2	18	CASSASLARTRDYNEQFF	TGTGCCAGCAGCGCATCCCTGGCACGGACTAGAGATTACAATGAGCAGTTCTTC
TRBV10-3	TRBJ2-5	-	TRBD1	13	CAISFDRGETQYF	TGTGCCATCAGTTTCGACAGGGGGGAGACCCAGTACTTC
TRBV5-6	TRBJ2-2	-	TRBD2	13	CATREANTGELFF	TGTGCCACCCGGGAGGCGAACACCGGGGAGCTGTTTTTT